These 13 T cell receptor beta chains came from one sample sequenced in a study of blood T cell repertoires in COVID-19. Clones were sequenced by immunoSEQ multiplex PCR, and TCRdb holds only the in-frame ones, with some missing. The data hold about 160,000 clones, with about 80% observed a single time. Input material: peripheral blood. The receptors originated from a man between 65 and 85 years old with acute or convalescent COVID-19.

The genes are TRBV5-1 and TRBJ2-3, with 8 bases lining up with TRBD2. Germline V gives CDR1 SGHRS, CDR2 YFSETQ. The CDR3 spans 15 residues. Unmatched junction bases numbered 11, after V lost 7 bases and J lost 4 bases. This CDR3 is CASRGGLAGPDTQYF. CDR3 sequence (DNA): TGCGCCAGCCGCGGAGGGCTAGCGGGCCCAGATACGCAGTATTTT.

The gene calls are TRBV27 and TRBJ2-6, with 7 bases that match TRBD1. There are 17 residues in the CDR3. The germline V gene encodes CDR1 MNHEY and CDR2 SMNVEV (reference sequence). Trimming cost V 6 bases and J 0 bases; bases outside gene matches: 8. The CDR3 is CASRRDSLPSGANVLTF. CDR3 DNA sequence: TGTGCCAGCAGACGGGACAGTCTCCCCTCTGGGGCCAACGTCCTGACTTTC. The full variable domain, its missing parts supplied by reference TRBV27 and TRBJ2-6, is EAQVTQNPRYLITVTGKKLTVTCSQNMNHEYMSWYRQDPGLGLRQIYYSMNVEVTDKGDVPEGYKVSRKEKRNFPLILESPSPNQTSLYFCASRRDSLPSGANVLTFGAGSRLTVL.

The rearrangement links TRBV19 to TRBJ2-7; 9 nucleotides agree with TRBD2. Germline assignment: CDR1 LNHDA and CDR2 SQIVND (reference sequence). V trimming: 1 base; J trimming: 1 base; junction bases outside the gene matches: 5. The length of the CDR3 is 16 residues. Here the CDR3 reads CASSIAPAGGSYEQYF. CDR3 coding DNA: TGTGCCAGTAGTATAGCCCCAGCGGGAGGTTCCTACGAGCAGTACTTC.

The CDR3 spells CASRLLAGGTDTQYF. The DNA of the CDR3 is TGCGCCAGCAGGTTGCTGGCAGGGGGAACAGATACGCAGTATTTT. The genes are TRBV5-1 and TRBJ2-3, with 7 nucleotides matching TRBD1. J was trimmed by 3 bases and V by 5 bases; bases with no gene match: 9. Per the germline V gene, CDR1 is SGHRS and CDR2 is YFSETQ. This CDR3 contains 15 residues.

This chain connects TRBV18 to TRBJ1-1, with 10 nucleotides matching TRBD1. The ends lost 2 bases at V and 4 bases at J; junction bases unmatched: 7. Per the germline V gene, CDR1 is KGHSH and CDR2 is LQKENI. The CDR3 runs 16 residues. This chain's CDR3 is CASSPGQGVAITEAFF. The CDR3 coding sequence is TGTGCCAGCTCACCAGGACAGGGGGTAGCAATCACTGAAGCTTTCTTT.

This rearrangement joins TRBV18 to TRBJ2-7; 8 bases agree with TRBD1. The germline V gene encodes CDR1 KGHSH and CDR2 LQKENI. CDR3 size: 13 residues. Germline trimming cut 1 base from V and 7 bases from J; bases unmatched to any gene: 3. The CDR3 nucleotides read TGTGCCAGCTCACCACGAGACAGGGGAGAGCAGTACTTC. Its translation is CASSPRDRGEQYF.

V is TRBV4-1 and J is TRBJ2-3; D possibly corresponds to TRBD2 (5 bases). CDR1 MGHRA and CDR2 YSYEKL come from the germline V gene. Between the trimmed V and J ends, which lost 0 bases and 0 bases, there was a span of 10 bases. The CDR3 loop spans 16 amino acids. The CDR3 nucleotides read TGCGCCAGCAGCCAAGACCGGCTAGCCAGCACAGATACGCAGTATTTT. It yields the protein CASSQDRLASTDTQYF.

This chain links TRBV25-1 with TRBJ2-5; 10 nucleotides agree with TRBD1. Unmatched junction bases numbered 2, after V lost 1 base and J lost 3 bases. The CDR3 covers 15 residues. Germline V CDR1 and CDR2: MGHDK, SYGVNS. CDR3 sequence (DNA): TGTGCCAGCAGTGAATGGGGACAGGGGAAAGAGACCCAGTACTTC. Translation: CASSEWGQGKETQYF.

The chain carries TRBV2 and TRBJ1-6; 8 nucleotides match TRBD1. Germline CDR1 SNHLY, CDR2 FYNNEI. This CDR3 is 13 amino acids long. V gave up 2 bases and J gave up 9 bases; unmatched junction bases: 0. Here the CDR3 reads CASSETGGSPLHF. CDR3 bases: TGTGCCAGCAGTGAAACAGGGGGTTCACCCCTCCACTTT.

Here the CDR3 DNA reads TGTGCCAGCAGCCAAGTTCTGGACAGGCGGAGGGAAGCTTTCTTT. Its protein product is CASSQVLDRRREAFF. The chain employs TRBV3-1 (or the pseudogene TRBV3-2) and TRBJ1-1; 7 bases agree with TRBD1. CDR1 and CDR2 (germline): LGHDT, YNNKEL (reference sequence). Trimming removed 1 base from V and 8 bases from J; junction bases left unmatched: 10. The CDR3 extends over 15 amino acids.

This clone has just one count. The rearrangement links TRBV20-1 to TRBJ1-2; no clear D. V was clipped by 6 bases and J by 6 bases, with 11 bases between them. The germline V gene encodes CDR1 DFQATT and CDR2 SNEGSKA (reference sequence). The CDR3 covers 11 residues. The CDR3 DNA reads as TGCAGTGCGGGAGGGTTTGATGGCTACACCTTC. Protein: CSAGGFDGYTF.

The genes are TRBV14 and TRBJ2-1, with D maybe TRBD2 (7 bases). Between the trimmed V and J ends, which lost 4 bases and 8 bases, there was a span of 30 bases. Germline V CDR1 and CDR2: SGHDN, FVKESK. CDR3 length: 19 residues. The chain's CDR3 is CASSPTGRTRPEGGDEQFF. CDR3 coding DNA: TGTGCCAGCAGCCCAACAGGTCGGACTAGACCCGAGGGGGGGGATGAGCAGTTCTTC.

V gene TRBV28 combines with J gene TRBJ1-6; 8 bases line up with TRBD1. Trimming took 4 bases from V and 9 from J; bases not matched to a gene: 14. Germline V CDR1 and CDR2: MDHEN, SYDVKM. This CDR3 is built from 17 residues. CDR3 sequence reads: CASSSLAGTGRGSPLHF. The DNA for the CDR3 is TGTGCCAGCAGTTCCCTGGCCGGGACAGGACGGGGTTCACCCCTCCACTTT.